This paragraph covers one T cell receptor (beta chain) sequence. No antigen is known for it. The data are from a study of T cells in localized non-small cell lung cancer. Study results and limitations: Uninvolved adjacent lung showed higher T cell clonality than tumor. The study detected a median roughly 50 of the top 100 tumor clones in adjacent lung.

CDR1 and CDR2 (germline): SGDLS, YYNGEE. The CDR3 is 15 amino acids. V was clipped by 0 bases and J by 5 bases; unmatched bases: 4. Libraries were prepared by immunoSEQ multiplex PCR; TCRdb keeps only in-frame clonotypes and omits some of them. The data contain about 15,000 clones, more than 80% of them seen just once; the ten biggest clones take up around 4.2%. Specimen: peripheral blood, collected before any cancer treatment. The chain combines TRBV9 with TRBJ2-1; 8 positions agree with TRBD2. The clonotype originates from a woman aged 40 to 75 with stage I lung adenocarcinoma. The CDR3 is CASSVVASGHNEQFF. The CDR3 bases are TGTGCCAGCAGCGTAGTTGCTAGCGGGCACAATGAGCAGTTCTTC.